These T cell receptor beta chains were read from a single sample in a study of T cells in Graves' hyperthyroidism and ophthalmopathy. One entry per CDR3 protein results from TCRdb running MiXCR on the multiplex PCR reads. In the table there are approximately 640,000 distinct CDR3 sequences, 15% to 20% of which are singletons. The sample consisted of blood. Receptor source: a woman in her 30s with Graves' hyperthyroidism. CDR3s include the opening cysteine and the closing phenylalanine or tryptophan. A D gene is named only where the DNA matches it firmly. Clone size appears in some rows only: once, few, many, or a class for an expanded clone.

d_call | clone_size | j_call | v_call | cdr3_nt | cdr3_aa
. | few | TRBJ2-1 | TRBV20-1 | TGCAGTGCTGGCCCCCCCGGCGGCAATGAGCAGTTCTTC | CSAGPPGGNEQFF
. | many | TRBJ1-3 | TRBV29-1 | TGCAGCGCAGGACAAGCTGGAAACACCATATATTTT | CSAGQAGNTIYF
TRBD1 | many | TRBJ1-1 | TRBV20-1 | TGCAGTGCTTGGGGACAGATGGACACTGAAGCTTTCTTT | CSAWGQMDTEAFF
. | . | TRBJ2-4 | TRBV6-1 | TGTGCCGAGGGGGGGACCAAAAACATTCAGTACTTC | CAEGGTKNIQYF
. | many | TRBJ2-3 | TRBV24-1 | TGTGCCACCAGTGATTTAGTGACAGATACGCAGTATTTT | CATSDLVTDTQYF
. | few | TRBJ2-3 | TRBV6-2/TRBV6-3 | TGTGCCAGCAGTTACCCTAGAGGACAACGGGTATTCACAGATACGCAGTATTTT | CASSYPRGQRVFTDTQYF
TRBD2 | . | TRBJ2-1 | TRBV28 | TGTGCCAGCAGTTTATCCCGATTAGCGGGAGGTCTTCATGAGCAGTTCTTC | CASSLSRLAGGLHEQFF
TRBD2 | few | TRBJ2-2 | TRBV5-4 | TGTGCCAGCAGCGGCGGACTAGCGGCGAACACCGGGGAGCTGTTTTTT | CASSGGLAANTGELFF
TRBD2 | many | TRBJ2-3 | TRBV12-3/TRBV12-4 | TGTGCCAGCAGTTTATTAGCGGGAGTGGGGACAGATACGCAGTATTTT | CASSLLAGVGTDTQYF
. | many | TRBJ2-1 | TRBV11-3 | TGTGCCAGCAGCTCCGACAGAACCTACAATGAGCAGTTCTTC | CASSSDRTYNEQFF
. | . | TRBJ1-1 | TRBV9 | TGTGCCAGCAGCCCCCGTCAGGGTGGCGTTGAAGCTTTCTTT | CASSPRQGGVEAFF
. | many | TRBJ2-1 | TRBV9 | TGTGCCAGCAGCGTAGGGGCGGGACGGGCCTACAATGAGCAGTTCTTC | CASSVGAGRAYNEQFF
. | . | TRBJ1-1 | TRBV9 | TGTGCCAGCAGCGTAGTCATCACTGAAGCTTTCTTT | CASSVVITEAFF
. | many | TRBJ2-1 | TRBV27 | TGTGCCAGCGAGTTGGTCGATGAGCAGTTCTTC | CASELVDEQFF
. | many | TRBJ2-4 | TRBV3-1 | TGTGCCAGCAGCCAAGAACCTATCCGGCCGGGACACCCAAACATTCAGTACTTC | CASSQEPIRPGHPNIQYF
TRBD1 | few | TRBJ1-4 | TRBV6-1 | TGTGCCAGCAGTCGCGGACAGGGGTGGGAAAAACTGTTTTTT | CASSRGQGWEKLFF
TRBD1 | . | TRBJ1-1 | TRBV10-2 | TGCGCCATCCGACAGGGTGAGATGAACACTGAAGCTTTCTTT | CAIRQGEMNTEAFF
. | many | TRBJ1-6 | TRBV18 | TGTGCCAGCTCAGCCTATTCCAATTCACCCCTCCACTTT | CASSAYSNSPLHF
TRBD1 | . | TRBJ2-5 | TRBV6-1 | TGTGCCAGCGGAAAAGGGGGCGCTGGGACCCAGTACTTC | CASGKGGAGTQYF
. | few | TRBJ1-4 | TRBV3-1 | TGTGCCAGCAGCCAAGATGGAGTGGGGGGCAATGAAAAACTGTTTTTT | CASSQDGVGGNEKLFF
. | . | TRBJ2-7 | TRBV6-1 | TGTGCCAGCAGAGGGAGGGGGACAGGTAGCTACGAGCAGTACTTC | CASRGRGTGSYEQYF
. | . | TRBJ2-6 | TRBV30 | TGTGCCTGGAGTACAGGGCCTGGGGCCAACGTCCTGACTTTC | CAWSTGPGANVLTF
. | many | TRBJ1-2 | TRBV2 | TGTGCCAGCGGTAGGACTGCGGGGGATGGCTACACCTTC | CASGRTAGDGYTF
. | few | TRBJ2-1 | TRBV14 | TGTGCCAGCAGCCAAGAGATAGCGATCGACAATGAGCAGTTCTTC | CASSQEIAIDNEQFF
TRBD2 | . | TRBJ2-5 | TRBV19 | TGTGCCACTAGCGGGAGGGGAGTGGAGACCCAGTACTTC | CATSGRGVETQYF
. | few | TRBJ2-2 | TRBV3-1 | TGTGCCAGCAGCCACCCACTCGTTTCCGGGGAGCTGTTTTTT | CASSHPLVSGELFF
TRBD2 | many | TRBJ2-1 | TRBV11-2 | TGTGCCAGCAGCTCCAGCCTCGGACTAGCGGGAGGAGTTGAGCAGTTCTTC | CASSSSLGLAGGVEQFF
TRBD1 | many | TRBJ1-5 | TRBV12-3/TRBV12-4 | TGTGCCAGCAGGAGGGGACAGAGGAATCAGCCCCAGCATTTT | CASRRGQRNQPQHF
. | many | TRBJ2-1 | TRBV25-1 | TGTGCCAGCAGTGACGAAGGGAAAAGGGTCTCCTACAATGAGCAGTTCTTC | CASSDEGKRVSYNEQFF
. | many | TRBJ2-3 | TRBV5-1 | TGCGCCAGCAGCTGGAGGATTGGCACAGATACGCAGTATTTT | CASSWRIGTDTQYF
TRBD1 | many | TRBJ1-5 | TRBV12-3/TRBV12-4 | TGTGCCAGCAGTGTACAGGGGGCGCGGCAGCCCCAGCATTTT | CASSVQGARQPQHF
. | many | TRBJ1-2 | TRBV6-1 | TGTGCCAGCAGTGAACTCCTTGGAAAAATAGGCTACACCTTC | CASSELLGKIGYTF
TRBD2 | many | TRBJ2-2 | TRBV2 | TGTGCCAGCAAGCGGGAGCAGGGCGGGGAGCTGTTTTTT | CASKREQGGELFF
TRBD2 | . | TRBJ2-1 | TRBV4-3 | TGCGCCAGCAGCCAAGATAGCGGGTCCTACAATGAGCAGTTCTTC | CASSQDSGSYNEQFF
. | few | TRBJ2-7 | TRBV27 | TGTGCCAGCAGTTTATTGGGGACGAGAATCTACGAGCAGTACTTC | CASSLLGTRIYEQYF
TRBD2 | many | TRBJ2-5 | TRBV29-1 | TGCAGCGTTGGGGCTAGCGGGACCAAGACCCAGTACTTC | CSVGASGTKTQYF
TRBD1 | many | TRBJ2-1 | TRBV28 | TGTGCCAGCAGTTCAGGGGGCTCAACGGGGGAGCAGTTCTTC | CASSSGGSTGEQFF
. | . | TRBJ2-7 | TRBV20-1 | TGCAGTGCTAGAGACAGGTTGGAGTACGAGCAGTACTTC | CSARDRLEYEQYF
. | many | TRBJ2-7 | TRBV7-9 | TGTGCCAGCAGCTTAGTTCCAGCTGACGAGCAGTACTTC | CASSLVPADEQYF
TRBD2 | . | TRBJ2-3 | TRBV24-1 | TGTGCCACCAGTCTAACTAGCGGGAGTACAGATACGCAGTATTTT | CATSLTSGSTDTQYF
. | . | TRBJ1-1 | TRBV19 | TGTGCCAGTAGACATCTGAACACTGAAGCTTTCTTT | CASRHLNTEAFF
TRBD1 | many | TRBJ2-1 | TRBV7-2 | TGTGCCAGCAGCTTAACGGGACAGGGGACGAATGAGCAGTTCTTC | CASSLTGQGTNEQFF